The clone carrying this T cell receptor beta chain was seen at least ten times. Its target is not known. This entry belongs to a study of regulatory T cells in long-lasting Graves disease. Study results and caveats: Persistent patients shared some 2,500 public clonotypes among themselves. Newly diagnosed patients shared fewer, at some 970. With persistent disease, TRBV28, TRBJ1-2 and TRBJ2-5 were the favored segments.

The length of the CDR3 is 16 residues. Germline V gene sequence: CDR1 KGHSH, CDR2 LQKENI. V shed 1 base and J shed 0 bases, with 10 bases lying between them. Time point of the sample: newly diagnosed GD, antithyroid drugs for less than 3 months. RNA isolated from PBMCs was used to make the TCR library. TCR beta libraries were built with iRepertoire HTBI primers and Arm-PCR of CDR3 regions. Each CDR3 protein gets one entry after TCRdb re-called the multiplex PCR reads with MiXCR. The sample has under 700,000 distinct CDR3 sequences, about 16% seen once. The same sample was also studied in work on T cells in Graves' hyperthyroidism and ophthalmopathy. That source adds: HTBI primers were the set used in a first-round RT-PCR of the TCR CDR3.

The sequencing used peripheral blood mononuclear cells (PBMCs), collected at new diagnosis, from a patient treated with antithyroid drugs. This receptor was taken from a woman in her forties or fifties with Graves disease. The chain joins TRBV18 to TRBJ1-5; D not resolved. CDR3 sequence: CASSPLGSNSNQPQHF. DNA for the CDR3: TGTGCCAGCTCACCACTGGGGTCGAATAGCAATCAGCCCCAGCATTTT.